These 7 T cell receptor beta chains were all obtained from the same sample, sequenced in a study of T cells in tuberculosis. Using immunoSEQ multiplex PCR, the repertoire was profiled, and TCRdb retains in-frame clones only, with some absent. This sample has more than 35,000 clones, with roughly 95% found just once. The specimen was PBMCs. Source of these receptors: a donor aged 10-29 years with latent tuberculosis or without tuberculosis infection.

The chain combines TRBV5-1 with TRBJ2-3; 11 bases agree with TRBD2. V was clipped by 2 bases and J by 0 bases; unmatched bases: 11. The CDR3 sequence is 19 residues long. In germline, CDR1 is SGHRS, CDR2 YFSETQ. In DNA, the CDR3 is TGCGCCAGCAGCTTCGAGGTAGCGGGGGGGATGACTAGCACAGATACGCAGTATTTT. Its translation: CASSFEVAGGMTSTDTQYF. Variable domain in full (rest from reference TRBV5-1 and TRBJ2-3): KAGVTQTPRYLIKTRGQQVTLSCSPISGHRSVSWYQQTPGQGLQFLFEYFSETQRNKGNFPGRFSGRQFSNSRSEMNVSTLELGDSALYLCASSFEVAGGMTSTDTQYFGPGTRLTVL.

This chain joins TRBV4-2 and TRBJ2-4; D possibly corresponds to TRBD2 (6 bases). Deletions cut 3 bases from V and 6 bases from J, with 18 bases between. CDR1 is LGHNA and CDR2 is YNFKEQ in the germline V gene. The CDR3 contains 16 residues. CDR3 coding DNA: TGTGCCAGCAGCCACAGCCGGGACTCCGGACGAAACATTCAGTACTTC. Its protein product is CASSHSRDSGRNIQYF.

The CDR3 reads CASTKEAGTTSYEQYF. The CDR3, as DNA: TGTGCCAGTACCAAGGAGGCCGGGACTACCTCCTACGAGCAGTACTTC. The chain employs TRBV19 and TRBJ2-7; TRBD2 matches at 7 bases. There are 16 residues in the CDR3. V shed 7 bases and J 0 bases; nucleotides not matched to a gene: 12. CDR1 is LNHDA and CDR2 is SQIVND in the germline V gene (reference sequence).

This rearrangement joins TRBV18 to TRBJ1-1; 9 bases fit TRBD1. Trimming removed 3 bases from V and 2 bases from J; junction bases left unmatched: 7. CDR1 is KGHSH, CDR2 LQKENI, per germline. This CDR3 is built from 16 residues. This CDR3 reads CASSPGTGWGNTEAFF. The CDR3 bases are TGTGCCAGCTCACCTGGGACAGGGTGGGGAAACACTGAAGCTTTCTTT.

The genes are TRBV19 and TRBJ1-4, with a weak D call TRBD1 (5 bases). CDR3 length: 13 amino acids. V was shortened by 5 bases and J by 6 bases, with 10 bases between the two germline ends. CDR1 LNHDA and CDR2 SQIVND come from the germline V gene (reference sequence). This chain's CDR3 is CASSGAVYEKLFF. CDR3 coding DNA: TGTGCCAGTAGTGGGGCAGTCTATGAAAAACTGTTTTTT.

The CDR3 loop is CASSLIRLRGTNYGYTF. The DNA for the CDR3 is TGTGCCAGCAGCTTAATCCGACTCAGGGGTACTAACTATGGCTACACCTTC. The chain recombines TRBV5-6 with TRBJ1-2, with TRBD1 as a possible D gene (6 bases). Germline V lookup: CDR1 SGHDT, CDR2 YYEEEE. V lost 2 bases and J 0 bases, leaving 17 bases between the germline ends. CDR3 size: 17 residues.

The chain couples TRBV11-2 to TRBJ2-5; D is perhaps TRBD2 (6 bases). The V and J ends lost 1 base and 5 bases respectively, with 20 bases between them. The CDR3 extends over 17 amino acids. Germline V gene data show CDR1 as SGHAT and CDR2 as FQNNGV. CDR3 nucleotide sequence: TGTGCCAGCAGCTTAGGTCGGGGGTGGGAAGCGGCCGAGACCCAGTACTTC. It codes for CASSLGRGWEAAETQYF.